This TCR beta chain derives from a study of blood T cell repertoires in COVID-19. Germline assignment: CDR1 MNHEY and CDR2 SVGAGI. The CDR3 is 14 amino acids. The junction had 11 bases not matched to a gene; V was cut back by 7 bases and J by 6 bases. The authors' processing: Researchers report that nucleated cell counts were estimated from reference gene primer amplification. Profiling relied on immunoSEQ multiplex PCR, and the TCRdb table lists in-frame clones only, not all of them. V and J calls and clone size are those listed in that table; D and trimming were worked out from the DNA. The data contain roughly 270,000 clones, roughly 80% of them singletons. This clone was observed once. In the 2 weeks before study entry, exposed participants met a COVID-19 case, which was PCR-confirmed or clinician-diagnosed.

The V gene is TRBV6-5, the J gene TRBJ1-2; 7 nucleotides align to TRBD1. The specimen was PBMCs or T cells enriched from blood (not recorded which). This receptor was obtained from a man in his forties or fifties who had been exposed to COVID-19. CDR3 DNA: TGTGCCAGCACCCGACTGGGACAGTCAAATGGCTACACCTTC. Translated: CASTRLGQSNGYTF.